Following are 20 T cell receptor beta chains from one sample sequenced in a study of shared clonotypes between healthy human individuals. The assay was immunoSEQ multiplex PCR, and TCRdb's table has in-frame clones only and misses some. The table includes 2,500,000 or so clones, 80% to 95% detected once. The sequenced sample was naive CD4+ T cells from PBMCs. Described subset: CD45RA+ positively selected. The receptors were gathered from a young man in good health. Some clones in this sample may be carry-over from other donors' samples.

The rearrangement links TRBV4-3 to TRBJ1-4, with a tentative D call TRBD1 (5 bases). Trimming took off 4 bases at V and 6 bases at J, with 15 bases between the two ends. CDR1 and CDR2 from the germline V gene are LGHNA and YSLEER. This CDR3 has 15 amino acids. CDR3 sequence: CASSPPGRGDEKLFF. The CDR3 coding sequence is TGCGCCAGCAGCCCTCCCGGGAGGGGCGATGAAAAACTGTTTTTT.

This clone has a single count. The V gene is TRBV5-1, the J gene TRBJ2-3; D possibly matches TRBD1 or TRBD2 (5 bases each). Germline CDR1 is SGHRS and CDR2 is YFSETQ. This CDR3 spans 16 amino acids. V dropped 0 bases and J dropped 2 bases, with 13 bases sitting between them. For the CDR3, the DNA is TGCGCCAGCAGCTTGGCCCCGGGACGGAACACAGATACGCAGTATTTT. It specifies CASSLAPGRNTDTQYF.

This clone has a handful of counts. This chain connects TRBV4-1 to TRBJ2-2, with 8 bases aligning to TRBD1. The germline V gene encodes CDR1 MGHRA and CDR2 YSYEKL. The CDR3 contains 17 residues. With V trimmed by 2 bases and J by 1 base, 6 bases remained unmatched. In nucleotides, the CDR3 is TGCGCCAGCAGCCAACCCACAGGGGGAAGGAACACCGGGGAGCTGTTTTTT. This translates into CASSQPTGGRNTGELFF.

V gene TRBV28 combines with J gene TRBJ2-7, with TRBD2 matching over 10 bases. The CDR3 runs 14 residues. V lost 3 bases and J lost 2; bases outside the gene matches: 1. In germline, CDR1 is MDHEN, CDR2 SYDVKM. CDR3 region: CASSFTSGAYEQYF. For the CDR3, the DNA is TGTGCCAGCAGTTTCACTAGCGGGGCCTACGAGCAGTACTTC.

This clone was seen a single time. J is TRBJ1-6 and V is TRBV27; D gene ambiguous. The CDR3 spans 12 residues. V lost 5 bases, J lost 7 bases, and 6 bases lay in between. In germline, CDR1 is MNHEY, CDR2 SMNVEV (reference sequence). Written as DNA, the CDR3 is TGTGCCAGCAGTACGGGAAATTCACCCCTCCACTTT. It translates to CASSTGNSPLHF.

Note on this clone: Additional DNA sequences in this sample encode the identical CDR3. The J gene is TRBJ2-7, the V gene TRBV18; D perhaps matches TRBD1 (6 bases). The length of the CDR3 is 14 residues. V dropped 1 base and J dropped 3 bases, with 10 bases sitting between them. The V gene's germline CDR1 is KGHSH and CDR2 LQKENI. This chain's CDR3 is CASSPQGVRYEQYF. The DNA for the CDR3 is TGTGCCAGCTCACCACAGGGGGTTCGCTACGAGCAGTACTTC.

This chain joins TRBV6-5 and TRBJ1-2; D uncertain. The V gene's germline CDR1 is MNHEY and CDR2 SVGAGI. The CDR3 contains 14 residues. The V and J ends lost 10 bases and 0 bases respectively, with 15 bases between them. CDR3 bases: TGTGCCACCAATTCCAGACTCTCTAACTATGGCTACACCTTC. Translation gives CATNSRLSNYGYTF.

The chain recombines TRBV7-3 with TRBJ2-7; tentative D call: TRBD2 (6 bases). CDR3 length equals 14 residues. From germline, CDR1 is SGHTA and CDR2 FQGTGA. V lost 6 bases and J lost 5, with 17 bases in between. The CDR3 protein is CASSAKAWGDEQYF. The CDR3 DNA reads as TGTGCCAGCAGTGCGAAGGCGTGGGGGGACGAGCAGTACTTC.

This sequence joins TRBV14 and TRBJ2-5; maybe TRBD2 (5 bases). This CDR3 has 14 residues. V lost 4 bases to trimming and J lost 5 bases, with 14 bases between them. Per the germline V gene, CDR1 is SGHDN and CDR2 is FVKESK. The CDR3 here is CASSRENTWETQYF. CDR3 DNA: TGTGCCAGCAGCCGGGAGAATACCTGGGAGACCCAGTACTTC.

The J gene is TRBJ1-1, the V gene TRBV13; no clear D. Germline loops: CDR1 PRHDT, CDR2 FYEKMQ (reference sequence). The CDR3 extends over 16 amino acids. Deletions cut 5 bases from V and 3 bases from J, with 19 bases between. The CDR3 DNA reads TGTGCCAGCAGCCTTAGCCTCGACCGGGCTCACACTGAAGCTTTCTTT. It translates to CASSLSLDRAHTEAFF.

Worth noting for this clone: A junction end diverges from the germline sequence, so it may reflect a read error. The genes are TRBV6-5 and TRBJ2-7; D gene unclear. CDR1 is MNHEY and CDR2 is SVGAGI in the germline V gene. This CDR3 comprises 15 residues. CDR3 sequence reads: CASSNSGVKSYEQYF. The CDR3 DNA is TGTGCCAGCAGTAACTCCGGTGTCAAGTCCTACGAGCAGTACTTC.

In DNA form, the CDR3 reads TGTGCCAGCAGTTCCGACACCGGGGAGCTGTTTTTT. It is translated as CASSSDTGELFF. The rearrangement uses TRBV6-5 and TRBJ2-2; D gene unclear. Trimming pared 4 bases from V and 3 bases from J, leaving 3 bases between. The germline V gene has CDR1 MNHEY and CDR2 SVGAGI. CDR3 length: 12 residues.

This chain joins TRBV6-5 and TRBJ2-3; 9 positions match TRBD2. The CDR3 runs 16 residues. Trimming removed 3 bases from V and 2 bases from J; junction bases left unmatched: 6. Germline values: CDR1 MNHEY, CDR2 SVGAGI. The CDR3 DNA sequence: TGTGCCAGCAGTTATAGTAGGACTAGCGCCACAGATACGCAGTATTTT. It specifies CASSYSRTSATDTQYF.

The rearrangement links TRBV28 to TRBJ1-2; D perhaps matches TRBD1 (5 bases). The CDR3 covers 13 residues. Per germline, CDR1 MDHEN and CDR2 SYDVKM. With 10 bases removed from V and 8 bases from J, the gap between germline ends came to 20 bases. DNA for the CDR3: TGTGCCACCCGGCGCCGGGGGAAGAGGGGCTACACCTTC. It encodes CATRRRGKRGYTF.

The rearrangement uses TRBV27 and TRBJ1-1, with unresolved D. Germline CDR1 is MNHEY and CDR2 is SMNVEV (reference sequence). Trimming shortened V by 6 bases and J by 1 base, and 21 bases separated the two germline ends. This CDR3 has 17 amino acids. Here the CDR3 reads CASSGPGWRVANTEAFF. In DNA form, the CDR3 reads TGTGCCAGCAGCGGACCCGGTTGGAGGGTTGCGAACACTGAAGCTTTCTTT.

V usage is TRBV5-1 and J usage is TRBJ2-3, with 12 bases matching TRBD2. The CDR3 consists of 14 residues. V lost 7 bases to trimming and J lost 4 bases; unmatched junction nucleotides: 4. Looked up from germline, CDR1 is SGHRS and CDR2 is YFSETQ. The CDR3 region is CASVLAGGSDTQYF. For the CDR3, the DNA is TGCGCCAGCGTACTAGCGGGAGGTTCAGATACGCAGTATTTT.

As for this clone: The sample carries other DNA sequences with the same CDR3. The chain joins TRBV28 to TRBJ1-2, with 7 bases identical to TRBD1. The germline gives CDR1 MDHEN, CDR2 SYDVKM. The CDR3 has 13 amino acids. Unmatched junction bases numbered 4, after V lost 6 bases and J lost 3 bases. The CDR3 sequence: CASSLQGYYGYTF. The CDR3 region has the DNA TGTGCCAGCAGCCTACAGGGGTACTATGGCTACACCTTC.

The chain combines TRBV28 with TRBJ1-5; D is uncertain. With 3 bases removed from V and 6 bases from J, the gap between germline ends came to 12 bases. CDR3 size: 14 residues. Germline lookup yields CDR1 MDHEN and CDR2 SYDVKM. As DNA, the CDR3 is TGTGCCAGCAGTTTGAGGGCTAGAGGTCAGCCCCAGCATTTT. Protein: CASSLRARGQPQHF.

This clone was seen a single time. This chain connects TRBV19 to TRBJ2-5; tentative D call: TRBD1 (6 bases). Trimming pared 3 bases from V and 3 bases from J, leaving 14 bases between. Germline CDR1 and CDR2: LNHDA and SQIVND (reference sequence). The CDR3 spans 15 residues. CDR3 sequence reads: CASSIRGQGKETQYF. Written as DNA, the CDR3 is TGTGCCAGTAGTATTCGAGGGCAGGGGAAAGAGACCCAGTACTTC.

This clone was counted a few times. The sample has other DNA sequences that encode this CDR3 too. The rearrangement uses TRBV6-5 and TRBJ1-2; 7 bases agree with TRBD1. CDR1 is MNHEY and CDR2 is SVGAGI in the germline V gene. CDR3 size: 14 residues. Trimming at V came to 0 bases and at J to 4 bases, leaving 2 bases not matched to a gene. The CDR3 DNA follows: TGTGCCAGCAGTTACTCGGGACAGAGCTATGGCTACACCTTC. This sequence encodes CASSYSGQSYGYTF.